This TCR beta chain originates from a study of T cell clonality in common variable immunodeficiency. Study findings and constraints: Fewer deletions and N-nucleotide insertions were reportedly seen in common variable immunodeficiency TCR beta sequences. Repertoire-complication correlations in CVID were limited by patient heterogeneity. Compared with controls, CVID subjects had fewer shared TCRbeta clones.

The protocol was immunoSEQ multiplex PCR, while the TCRdb copy is restricted to in-frame clones and leaves out a portion. The record shows about 39,000 clones for this sample, with no singletons present. This clone has ten or more counts. The antigen is undetermined. The receptor was derived from a person aged 18 to 70 in good health. The sample comprised peripheral blood mononuclear cells.

CDR3 sequence: CASSVAFGTSTYQETQYF. CDR3 DNA (partial): TGTGCCAGCAGCGTAGCTTTCGGGACTAGCACTTACCAAGAGACC. The chain couples TRBV9 to TRBJ2-5, with 9 nucleotides matching TRBD2. Read coverage stops 3 residues before the CDR3 terminus; the germline J gene supplies the remainder. This CDR3 has 18 amino acids. V shed 0 bases and J 0 bases; nucleotides not matched to a gene: 9. CDR1 is SGDLS, CDR2 YYNGEE, per germline.